A selection of T cell receptor beta chains follows, all from one sample in a study of shared clonotypes between healthy human individuals. Only in-frame clones appear in the TCRdb table, and some are missing; sequencing was by immunoSEQ multiplex PCR. The table records roughly 2 million clones, 90% to 95% of them present only once. The sample taken for sequencing was naive CD4+ T cells sorted from blood. All receptors derive from a young man in good health. Each CDR3 is given with its conserved first and last residue. A D gene is named only where the DNA matches it firmly. Size tells how often a clone was seen (once, few, many) or the class of an expanded clone, and some rows leave it out.

-	-	TRBV27	TRBJ2-5	17	TGTGCCAGCAGTTTATCCCCCGGACGCCTGAGACAAGAGACCCAGTACTTC	CASSLSPGRLRQETQYF
-	-	TRBV30	TRBJ1-6	14	TGTGCCCTATCGCCAATCTCCTATAATTCACCCCTCCACTTT	CALSPISYNSPLHF
TRBD1	-	TRBV5-6	TRBJ1-2	14	TGTGCCAGCAGCCTAGAACAGGGGATTAATGGCTACACCTTC	CASSLEQGINGYTF
-	-	TRBV27	TRBJ1-6	14	TGTGCCAGCAGACCGGTGTTGGTCAATTCACCCCTCCACTTT	CASRPVLVNSPLHF
-	once	TRBV9	TRBJ2-7	13	TGTGCCAGCAGCCCTCGCGGACTCTACGAGCAGTACTTC	CASSPRGLYEQYF
TRBD2	-	TRBV5-6	TRBJ2-3	18	TGTGCCAGCAGCTCCAGACTAGCGGGAGTCGCTAGCACAGATACGCAGTATTTT	CASSSRLAGVASTDTQYF
TRBD1	-	TRBV28	TRBJ1-2	13	TGTGCCAGCAGAGAAGGGGGCGCCTGGGGCTACACCTTC	CASREGGAWGYTF
TRBD2	-	TRBV6-1	TRBJ2-3	18	TGTGCCAGCAGTGAAAGCGGGAGGGCCGGAAGGCCCCTAGATACGCAGTATTTT	CASSESGRAGRPLDTQYF
-	once	TRBV28	TRBJ2-7	14	TGTGCCAGCAGCGTGCCGGGACATAGCTACGAGCAGTACTTC	CASSVPGHSYEQYF
-	-	TRBV12-5	TRBJ1-1	15	TGTGCTAGTGGTTTGGTACTCGACAGTCCCACTGAAGCTTTCTTT	CASGLVLDSPTEAFF
TRBD2	-	TRBV5-1	TRBJ2-3	16	TGCGCCAGCAGCTCAGGACTAGCGGGGAGCACAGATACGCAGTATTTT	CASSSGLAGSTDTQYF
TRBD1	-	TRBV29-1	TRBJ2-7	13	TGCAGCGTTGCGGGACAGGGACCCTACGAGCAGTACTTC	CSVAGQGPYEQYF
-	-	TRBV6-5	TRBJ1-4	14	TGTGCCAGCAGTTACGTACAGGGTGGCGAAAAACTGTTTTTT	CASSYVQGGEKLFF
-	-	TRBV6-1	TRBJ1-6	15	TGTGCCAGCAGGAGCCCGGGACAATTGGGTTCACCCCTCCACTTT	CASRSPGQLGSPLHF
-	-	TRBV5-6	TRBJ1-5	16	TGTGCCAGCAGTTTTGGACAGTCCATAATTCGTCAGCCCCAGCATTTT	CASSFGQSIIRQPQHF
-	-	TRBV5-1	TRBJ1-1	14	TGCGCCAGCAGACTCGGGGCAGTGAACACTGAAGCTTTCTTT	CASRLGAVNTEAFF
TRBD2	-	TRBV5-1	TRBJ2-1	15	TGCGCCAGCAGCCCGGGACTAGTCAAACCCAATGAGCAGTTCTTC	CASSPGLVKPNEQFF
-	-	TRBV7-2	TRBJ2-7	12	TGTGCCAGCAGCCGGGACTTCTACGAGCAGTACTTC	CASSRDFYEQYF
-	-	TRBV9	TRBJ1-1	15	TGTGCCAGCAGCGGCCGTGGGACCCAGAACACTGAAGCTTTCTTT	CASSGRGTQNTEAFF
TRBD2	-	TRBV5-4	TRBJ2-5	17	TGTGCCAGCAGCTTGGGCTTCGGGACTACAGAAAGAGAGACCCAGTACTTC	CASSLGFGTTERETQYF
TRBD1	-	TRBV2	TRBJ2-7	14	TGTGCCAGCAGTCCCCGGACAGGTCAGGGGGAGCAGTACTTC	CASSPRTGQGEQYF
TRBD1	-	TRBV7-7	TRBJ2-2	15	TGTGCTAGCAGCTCCCAGGGGGCCAACACCGGGGAGCTGTTTTTT	CASSSQGANTGELFF
-	-	TRBV4-1	TRBJ2-7	13	TGCGCCAGCAGCCAAGGCATCAGTCTCGAGCAGTACTTC	CASSQGISLEQYF
-	-	TRBV6-6	TRBJ1-2	12	TGTGCCAGCAGTTATAATAACTATGGCTACACCTTC	CASSYNNYGYTF
TRBD2	-	TRBV5-1	TRBJ2-1	16	TGCGCCAGCAGCTTGGCCCAGGGACTAGCGGGCAATGAGCAGTTCTTC	CASSLAQGLAGNEQFF
-	-	TRBV30	TRBJ2-7	14	TGTGCCTGGAACCGCCAGGGGTATTCTAGGGAGCAGTACTTC	CAWNRQGYSREQYF
TRBD1	-	TRBV18	TRBJ2-7	16	TGTGCCAGCTCACCCCCGACAGGGGGAATTTCCTACGAGCAGTACTTC	CASSPPTGGISYEQYF
-	-	TRBV18	TRBJ1-1	12	TGTGCCAGCTCACCGGTACGGACTGAAGCTTTCTTT	CASSPVRTEAFF
-	-	TRBV2	TRBJ2-2	12	TGTGCCAGCAGGGGTGACAGTTGGGAGCTGTTTTTT	CASRGDSWELFF
TRBD1	-	TRBV9	TRBJ1-5	14	TGTGCCAGCAGCCCACAGGGGAGCAATCAGCCCCAGCATTTT	CASSPQGSNQPQHF
TRBD1	-	TRBV6-6	TRBJ1-1	15	TGTGCCAGCACCCCAGGGGGGCAGGGGAACACTGAAGCTTTCTTT	CASTPGGQGNTEAFF
TRBD2	-	TRBV18	TRBJ2-1	18	TGTGCCAGCTCAGACCTCGGGACTAGCGGGACCCAGGGGAATGAGCAGTTCTTC	CASSDLGTSGTQGNEQFF
-	-	TRBV2	TRBJ2-1	12	TGTGCCAGCAGTGACGGGTGGGGTGAGCAGTTCTTC	CASSDGWGEQFF
-	-	TRBV10-3	TRBJ2-7	15	TGTGCCATCAGTGAACCTGGGCCCGAGTCCTACGAGCAGTACTTC	CAISEPGPESYEQYF
-	-	TRBV6-1	TRBJ1-6	13	TGTGCCAGCAATCGGCCTAATAATTCACCCCTCCACTTT	CASNRPNNSPLHF
TRBD1	-	TRBV6-5	TRBJ2-5	15	TGTGCCAGCAGTTACTCGAGACAGGGGGGGGAGACCCAGTACTTC	CASSYSRQGGETQYF
TRBD1	-	TRBV6-6	TRBJ1-5	13	TGTGCCAGCAGTCCGGGACAGCATCAGCCCCAGCATTTT	CASSPGQHQPQHF
-	-	TRBV4-3	TRBJ2-7	15	TGCGCCAGCAGCCAAGATAATGGCGGGCATTACGAGCAGTACTTC	CASSQDNGGHYEQYF
-	-	TRBV5-4	TRBJ2-7	14	TGTGCCAGCAGCTTGGGGGCCCCAATCTACGAGCAGTACTTC	CASSLGAPIYEQYF
TRBD2	-	TRBV5-6	TRBJ2-1	18	TGTGCCAGCAGCCGAGGACTAGCGGGAGGAAAAAAATACAATGAGCAGTTCTTC	CASSRGLAGGKKYNEQFF
-	-	TRBV28	TRBJ1-6	14	TGTGCCAGCACCCGGACAGCGAGTAATTCACCCCTCCACTTT	CASTRTASNSPLHF